These 11 T cell receptor beta chains came from one sample sequenced in a study of T cells after posttransplantation cyclophosphamide. Clones were read by immunoSEQ multiplex PCR, and TCRdb kept only the in-frame ones, dropping some. There are about 21,000 clones in the sample; about 98% occur only once, and around 0.15% lies in the top ten. Input material: naive CD8+ T cells sorted from PBMCs. The receptors here all came from a middle-aged man in good health, CMV-negative, and a related stem cell transplant donor.

The chain uses TRBV30 and TRBJ2-1, with 9 bases fitting TRBD2. The CDR3 sequence is 14 residues long. Unmatched junction bases numbered 8, after V lost 5 bases and J lost 6 bases. Germline assignment: CDR1 GTSNPN and CDR2 SVGIG (reference sequence). The CDR3 here is CAWAIAGAFNEQFF. The CDR3, as DNA: TGTGCCTGGGCCATAGCGGGAGCCTTCAATGAGCAGTTCTTC. The entire variable domain, with the rest obtained from reference TRBV30 and TRBJ2-1, is as follows: SQTIHQWPATLVQPVGSPLSLECTVEGTSNPNLYWYRQAAGRGLQLLFYSVGIGQISSEVPQNLSASRPQDRQFILSSKKLLLSDSGFYLCAWAIAGAFNEQFFGPGTRLTVL.

Note on this clone: One junction end does not reproduce the germline sequence, and a read error may be involved. The V and J genes are TRBV7-8 and TRBJ2-6; TRBD1 aligns across 9 bases. Germline V gives CDR1 SGHVS, CDR2 FQNEAQ. This CDR3 region has 21 residues. CDR3 in amino acids: CAGRGRRGQGPRSSGANVLTF. CDR3 DNA sequence: TGTGCCGGCAGAGGAAGGCGTGGACAGGGGCCACGAAGCTCTGGGGCCAACGTCCTGACTTTC.

The J gene is TRBJ1-3, the V gene TRBV15; D is unresolved. The CDR3 extends over 16 amino acids. From germline, CDR1 is LNHNV and CDR2 YYDKDF (reference sequence). The V end was cut by 1 base, the J end by 0 bases, with 10 bases between. The CDR3 spells CATSRGFLSSGNTIYF. Written as DNA, the CDR3 is TGTGCCACCAGCAGAGGTTTTTTGAGCTCTGGAAACACCATATATTTT.

The chain has TRBV5-8 and TRBJ2-1; D possibly corresponds to TRBD1 (6 bases). CDR3 size: 16 residues. Germline V CDR1 and CDR2: SGHTS, YDEGEE. The V gene lost 4 bases and the J gene lost 4 bases, with 18 bases spanning the gap. The CDR3 DNA reads TGTGCCAGCAGCCCCCGGGACACTTTACCTTACAATGAGCAGTTCTTC. This gives the protein CASSPRDTLPYNEQFF.

For this clone: The sample has other DNA sequences that encode this CDR3 too. The CDR3 nucleotides read TGTGCCAGCAGTTTCGGGGGGCAGCCCCAGCATTTT. Translated, it gives CASSFGGQPQHF. The chain couples TRBV27 to TRBJ1-5, with D possibly matching TRBD1 (5 bases). There are 12 residues in the CDR3. V shed 3 bases and J shed 7 bases, with 7 bases lying between them. The germline V gene has CDR1 MNHEY and CDR2 SMNVEV (reference sequence).

The chain links TRBV14 to TRBJ2-7, with TRBD1 matching 7 bases. The CDR3 extends over 13 amino acids. In germline, CDR1 is SGHDN, CDR2 FVKESK. Germline trimming cut 4 bases from V and 7 bases from J; bases unmatched to any gene: 7. Here the CDR3 reads CASSLRTGREQYF. CDR3 sequence (DNA): TGTGCCAGCAGCCTCAGGACAGGCCGGGAGCAGTACTTC.

With respect to this clone: The germline gene is not matched at one end of the junction; a read error may be the cause. The chain couples TRBV28 to TRBJ2-4; D is unresolved. Looked up from germline, CDR1 is MDHEN and CDR2 is SYDVKM. This CDR3 comprises 12 residues. The CDR3 is CASSTPPRDMDF. In DNA, the CDR3 is TGTGCCAGCAGTACTCCCCCCCGTGACATGGACTTC. The whole variable domain, filled in from reference TRBV28 and TRBJ2-4, reads DVKVTQSSRYLVKRTGEKVFLECVQDMDHENMFWYRQDPGLGLRLIYFSYDVKMKEKGDIPEGYSVSREKKERFSLILESASTNQTSMYLCASSTPPRDMDFGAGTRLSVL.

The V call is TRBV9, the J call TRBJ2-1; TRBD2 aligns across 8 bases. CDR3 size: 16 residues. Trimming removed 2 bases from V and 7 bases from J; junction bases left unmatched: 11. Per germline, CDR1 SGDLS and CDR2 YYNGEE. The CDR3 spells CASSVPGREGQNEQFF. The CDR3 bases are TGTGCCAGCAGCGTCCCAGGACGGGAGGGCCAAAATGAGCAGTTCTTC.

The V call is TRBV28, the J call TRBJ2-3; 9 bases match TRBD2. J lost 6 bases, V lost 10 bases, and 14 bases had no gene match. CDR3 length: 15 residues. From germline, CDR1 is MDHEN and CDR2 SYDVKM. CDR3 region: CATLLGAGGPDTQYF. The DNA of the CDR3 is TGTGCCACCCTTCTGGGAGCGGGAGGCCCTGATACGCAGTATTTT.

This chain joins TRBV28 and TRBJ1-1; D gene unclear. Germline V gene lookup returns CDR1 MDHEN and CDR2 SYDVKM. V gave up 3 bases and J gave up 1 base, with 3 bases separating them. The CDR3 totals 12 residues. CDR3 bases: TGTGCCAGCAGTTTCCAGAACACTGAAGCTTTCTTT. It encodes CASSFQNTEAFF.

As for this clone: At the DNA level, this CDR3 is encoded by other sequences in the same sample as well. CDR3 loop: CASRLQGSSYEQYF. DNA of the CDR3: TGTGCCAGCAGGCTACAGGGGAGCTCCTACGAGCAGTACTTC. This chain links TRBV27 with TRBJ2-7, with 7 bases identical to TRBD1. The CDR3 runs to 14 residues. V was clipped by 6 bases and J by 0 bases; unmatched bases: 5. Germline V lookup: CDR1 MNHEY, CDR2 SMNVEV (reference sequence).